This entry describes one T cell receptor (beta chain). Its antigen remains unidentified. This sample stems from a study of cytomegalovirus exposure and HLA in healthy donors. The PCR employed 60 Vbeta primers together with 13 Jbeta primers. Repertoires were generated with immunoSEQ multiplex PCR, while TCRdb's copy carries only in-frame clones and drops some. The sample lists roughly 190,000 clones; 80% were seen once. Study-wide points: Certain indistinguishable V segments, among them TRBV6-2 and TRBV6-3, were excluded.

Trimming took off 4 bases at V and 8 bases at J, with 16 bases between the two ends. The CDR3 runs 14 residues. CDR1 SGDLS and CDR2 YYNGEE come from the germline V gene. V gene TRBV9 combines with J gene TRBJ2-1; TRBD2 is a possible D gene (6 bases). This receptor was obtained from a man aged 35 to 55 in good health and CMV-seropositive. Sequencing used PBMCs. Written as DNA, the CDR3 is TGTGCCAGCAGCCCCGGCGGGGCATTGGATGAGCAGTTCTTC. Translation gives CASSPGGALDEQFF.